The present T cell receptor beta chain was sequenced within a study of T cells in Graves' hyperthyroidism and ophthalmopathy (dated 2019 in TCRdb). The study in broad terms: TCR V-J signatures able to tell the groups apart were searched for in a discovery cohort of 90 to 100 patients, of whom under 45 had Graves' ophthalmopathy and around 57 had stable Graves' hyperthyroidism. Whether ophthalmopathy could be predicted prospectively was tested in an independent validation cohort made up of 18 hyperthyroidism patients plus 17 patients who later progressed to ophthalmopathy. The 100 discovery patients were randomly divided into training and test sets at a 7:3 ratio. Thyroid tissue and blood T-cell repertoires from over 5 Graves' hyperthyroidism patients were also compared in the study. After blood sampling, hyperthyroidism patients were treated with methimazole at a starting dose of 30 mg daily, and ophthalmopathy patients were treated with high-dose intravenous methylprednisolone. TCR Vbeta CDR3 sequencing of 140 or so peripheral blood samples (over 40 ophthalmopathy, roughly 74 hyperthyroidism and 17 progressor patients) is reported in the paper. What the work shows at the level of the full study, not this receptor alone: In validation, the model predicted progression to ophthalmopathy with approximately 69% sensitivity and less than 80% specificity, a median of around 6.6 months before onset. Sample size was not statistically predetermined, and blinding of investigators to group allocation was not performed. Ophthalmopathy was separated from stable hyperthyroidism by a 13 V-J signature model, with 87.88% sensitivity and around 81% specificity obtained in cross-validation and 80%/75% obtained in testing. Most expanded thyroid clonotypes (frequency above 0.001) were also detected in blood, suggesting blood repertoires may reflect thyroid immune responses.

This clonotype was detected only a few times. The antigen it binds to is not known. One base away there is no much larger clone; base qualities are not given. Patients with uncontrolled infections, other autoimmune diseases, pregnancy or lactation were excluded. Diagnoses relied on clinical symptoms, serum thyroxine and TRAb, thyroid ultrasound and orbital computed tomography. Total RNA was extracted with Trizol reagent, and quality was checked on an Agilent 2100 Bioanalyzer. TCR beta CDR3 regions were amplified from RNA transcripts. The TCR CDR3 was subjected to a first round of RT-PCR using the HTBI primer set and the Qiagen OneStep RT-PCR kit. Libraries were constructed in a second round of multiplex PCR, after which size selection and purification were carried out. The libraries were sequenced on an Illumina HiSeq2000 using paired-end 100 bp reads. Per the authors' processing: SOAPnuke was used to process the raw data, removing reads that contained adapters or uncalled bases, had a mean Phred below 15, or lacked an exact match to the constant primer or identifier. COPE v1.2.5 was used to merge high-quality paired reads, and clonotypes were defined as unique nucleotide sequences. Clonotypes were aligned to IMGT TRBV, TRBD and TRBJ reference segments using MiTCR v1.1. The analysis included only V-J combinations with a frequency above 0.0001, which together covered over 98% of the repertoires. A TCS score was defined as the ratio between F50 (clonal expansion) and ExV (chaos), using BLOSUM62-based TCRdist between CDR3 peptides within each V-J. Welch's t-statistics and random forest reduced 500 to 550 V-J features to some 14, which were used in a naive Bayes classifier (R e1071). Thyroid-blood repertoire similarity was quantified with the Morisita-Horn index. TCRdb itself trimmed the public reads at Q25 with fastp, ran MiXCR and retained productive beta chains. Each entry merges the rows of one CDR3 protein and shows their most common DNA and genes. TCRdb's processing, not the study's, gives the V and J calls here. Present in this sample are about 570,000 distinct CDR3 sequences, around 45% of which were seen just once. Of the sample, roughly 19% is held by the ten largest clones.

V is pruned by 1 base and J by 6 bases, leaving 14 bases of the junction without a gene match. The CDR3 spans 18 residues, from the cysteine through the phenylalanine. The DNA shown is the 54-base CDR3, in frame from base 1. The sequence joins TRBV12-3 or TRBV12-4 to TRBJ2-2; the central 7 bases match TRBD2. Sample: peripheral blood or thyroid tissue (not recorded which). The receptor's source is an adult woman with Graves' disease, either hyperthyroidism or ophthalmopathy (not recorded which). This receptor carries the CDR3 CASSLEAGALAVPGELFF. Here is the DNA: TGTGCCAGCAGTTTAGAGGCGGGAGCACTCGCAGTTCCCGGGGAGCTGTTTTTT.